Sequencing of this TCR beta chain was carried out in a study of blood T cells in healthy people across ages. PBMCs were isolated at a quantity of at least 7 million per sample. Samples each yielded at least 5 micrograms of total RNA. Study-wide results and limits: Diversity was estimated from one million T cells, and these estimates were considered underestimates.

About this clonotype: Its antigen is not known.

The CDR3 sequence is 15 residues long. CDR1 and CDR2 from the germline V gene are LNHDA and SQIVND (reference sequence). Germline trimming cut 5 bases from V and 4 bases from J; bases unmatched to any gene: 8. The use of a sample-barcoded 5' primer and a J-beta primer mix characterized a second PCR of about 7 to 12 cycles. Tagging of each cDNA molecule was performed by a template-switch adaptor with 12 random nucleotides. In TCRdb, the 5' RACE reads were re-called with MiXCR into one record per CDR3 protein. The sample has 1.5 million to 2 million distinct CDR3 sequences, roughly 30% seen once. This sequence was found in a woman aged 25 to 45 in good health. The specimen sequenced was blood. The chain has TRBV19 and TRBJ1-2, with 9 positions matching TRBD1. The CDR3 sequence: CASSDRDRVGYGYTF. In DNA, the CDR3 is TGTGCCAGTAGTGACCGGGACAGGGTCGGCTATGGCTACACCTTC.